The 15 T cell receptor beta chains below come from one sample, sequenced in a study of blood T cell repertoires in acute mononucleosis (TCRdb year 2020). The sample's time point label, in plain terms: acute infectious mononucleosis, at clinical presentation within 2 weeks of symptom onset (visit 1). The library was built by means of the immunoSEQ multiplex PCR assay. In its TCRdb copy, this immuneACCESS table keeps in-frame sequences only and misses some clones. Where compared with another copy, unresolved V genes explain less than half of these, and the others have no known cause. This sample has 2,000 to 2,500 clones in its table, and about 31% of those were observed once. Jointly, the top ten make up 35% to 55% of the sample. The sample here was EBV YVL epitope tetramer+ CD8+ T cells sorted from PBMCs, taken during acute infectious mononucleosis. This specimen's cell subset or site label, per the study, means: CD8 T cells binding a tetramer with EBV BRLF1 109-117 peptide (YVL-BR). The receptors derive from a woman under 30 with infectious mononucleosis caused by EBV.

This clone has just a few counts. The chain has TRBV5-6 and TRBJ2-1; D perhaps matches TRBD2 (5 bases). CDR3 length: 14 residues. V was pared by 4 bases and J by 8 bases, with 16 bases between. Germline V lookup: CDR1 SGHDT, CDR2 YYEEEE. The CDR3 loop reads CASSLQPGLDEQFF. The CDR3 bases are TGTGCCAGCAGCCTTCAGCCGGGGTTGGATGAGCAGTTCTTC.

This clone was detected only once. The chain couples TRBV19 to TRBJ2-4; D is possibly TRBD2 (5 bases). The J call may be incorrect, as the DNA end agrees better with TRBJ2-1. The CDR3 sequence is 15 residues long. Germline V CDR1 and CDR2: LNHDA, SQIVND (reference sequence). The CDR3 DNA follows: TGTGCCAGTAATGAGGGAGCGGTACGTTACAATGAGCAGTTCTTC. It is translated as CASNEGAVRYNEQFF.

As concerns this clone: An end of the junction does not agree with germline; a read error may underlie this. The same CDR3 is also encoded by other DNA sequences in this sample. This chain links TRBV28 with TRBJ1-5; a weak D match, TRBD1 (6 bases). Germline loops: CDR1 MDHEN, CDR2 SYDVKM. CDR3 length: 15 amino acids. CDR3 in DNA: TGCGCCAGCAGTTTCCTGCTGGGGGGGGCTCAGCCCCAGCATTTT. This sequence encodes CASSFLLGGAQPQHF. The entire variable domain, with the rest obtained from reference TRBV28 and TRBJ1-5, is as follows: DVKVTQSSRYLVKRTGEKVFLECVQDMDHENMFWYRQDPGLGLRLIYFSYDVKMKEKGDIPEGYSVSREKKERFSLILESASTNQTSMYLCASSFLLGGAQPQHFGDGTRLSIL.

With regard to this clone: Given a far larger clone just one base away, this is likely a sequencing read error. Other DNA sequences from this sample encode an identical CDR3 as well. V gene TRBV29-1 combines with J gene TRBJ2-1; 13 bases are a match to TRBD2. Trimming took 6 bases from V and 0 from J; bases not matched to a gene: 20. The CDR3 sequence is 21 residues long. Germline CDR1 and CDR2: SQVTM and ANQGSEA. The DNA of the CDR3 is TGCAGCGTAGGATGGACAGGGTCCGGGACTAGCGGGGCATACTCCTACAATGAGCAGTTCTTC. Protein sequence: CSVGWTGSGTSGAYSYNEQFF.

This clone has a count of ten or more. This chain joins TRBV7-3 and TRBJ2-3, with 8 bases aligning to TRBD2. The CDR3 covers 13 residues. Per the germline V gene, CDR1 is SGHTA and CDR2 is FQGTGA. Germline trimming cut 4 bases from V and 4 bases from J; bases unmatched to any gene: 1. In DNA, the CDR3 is TGTGCCAGCAGCTCGACTAGCGCAGATACGCAGTATTTT. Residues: CASSSTSADTQYF.

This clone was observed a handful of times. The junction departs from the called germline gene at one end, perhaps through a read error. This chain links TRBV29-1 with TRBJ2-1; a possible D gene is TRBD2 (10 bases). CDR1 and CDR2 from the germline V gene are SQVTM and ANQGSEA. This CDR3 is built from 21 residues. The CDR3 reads CCVGGTGSGTSGAYSYNELFF. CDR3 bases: TGCTGCGTAGGAGGGACAGGGTCCGGTACTAGCGGGGCATACTCCTACAATGAGCTGTTCTTC.

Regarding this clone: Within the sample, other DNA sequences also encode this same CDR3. CDR3 DNA sequence: TGCAGCGTCGGGGGGGCAGGGTCCGGGACTAGCGGGGCATACTCCTACAATGAGCAGTTCTTC. Amino acid sequence: CSVGGAGSGTSGAYSYNEQFF. The chain recombines TRBV29-1 with TRBJ2-1, with 13 nucleotides matching TRBD2. CDR3 length: 21 residues. Trimming removed 6 bases from V and 0 bases from J; junction bases left unmatched: 20. The germline V gene has CDR1 SQVTM and CDR2 ANQGSEA.

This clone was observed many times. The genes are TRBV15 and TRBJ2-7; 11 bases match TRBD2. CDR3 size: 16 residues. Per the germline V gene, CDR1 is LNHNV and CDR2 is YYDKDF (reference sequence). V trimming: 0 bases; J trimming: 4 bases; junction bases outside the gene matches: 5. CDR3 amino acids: CATSREGASGRYEQYF. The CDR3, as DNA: TGTGCCACCAGCAGAGAAGGGGCTAGCGGGAGGTACGAGCAGTACTTC.

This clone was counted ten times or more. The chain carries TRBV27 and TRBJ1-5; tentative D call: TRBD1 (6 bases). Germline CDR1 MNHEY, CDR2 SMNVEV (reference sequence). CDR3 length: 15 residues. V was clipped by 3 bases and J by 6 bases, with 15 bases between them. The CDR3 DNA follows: TGTGCCAGCAGTTTCCTTCTGGGGGGGGCTCAGCCCCAGCATTTT. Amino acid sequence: CASSFLLGGAQPQHF.

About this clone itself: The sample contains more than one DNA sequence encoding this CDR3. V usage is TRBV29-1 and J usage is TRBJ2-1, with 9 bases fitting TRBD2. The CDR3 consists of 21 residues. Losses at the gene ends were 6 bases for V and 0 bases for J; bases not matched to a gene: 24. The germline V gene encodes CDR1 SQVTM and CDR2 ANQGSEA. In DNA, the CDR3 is TGCAGCGTAGGAGGGACTGTGTCCGGGACTAGCTGGGCATACTCCTACAATGAGCAGTTCTTC. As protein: CSVGGTVSGTSWAYSYNEQFF.

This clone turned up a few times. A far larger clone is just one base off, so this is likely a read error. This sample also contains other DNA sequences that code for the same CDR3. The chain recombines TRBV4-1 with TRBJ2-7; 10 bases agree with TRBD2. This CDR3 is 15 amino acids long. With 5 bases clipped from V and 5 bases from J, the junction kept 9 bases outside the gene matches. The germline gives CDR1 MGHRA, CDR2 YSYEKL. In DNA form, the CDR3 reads TGCGCCAGCAGCTTAGTCCTAGCGGGAGTTCACGAGCAGTACTTC. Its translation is CASSLVLAGVHEQYF.

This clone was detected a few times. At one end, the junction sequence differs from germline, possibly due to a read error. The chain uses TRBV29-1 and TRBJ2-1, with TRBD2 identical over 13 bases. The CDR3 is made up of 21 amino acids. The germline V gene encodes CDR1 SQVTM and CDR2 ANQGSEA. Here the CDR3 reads CSVGGTWSGTSGAYSYNERLF. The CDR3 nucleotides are TGCAGCGTAGGAGGGACATGGTCCGGGACTAGCGGGGCATACTCCTACAATGAGCGGCTCTTC.

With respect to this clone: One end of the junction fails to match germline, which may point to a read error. CDR3 loop: CASSGWRLGEAFF. DNA for the CDR3: TGTGCCAGCAGTGGATGGCGGCTCGGTGAAGCCTTCTTT. The chain joins TRBV25-1 to TRBJ1-1; D gene uncertain. CDR1 and CDR2 (germline): MGHDK, SYGVNS. The CDR3 runs to 13 residues.

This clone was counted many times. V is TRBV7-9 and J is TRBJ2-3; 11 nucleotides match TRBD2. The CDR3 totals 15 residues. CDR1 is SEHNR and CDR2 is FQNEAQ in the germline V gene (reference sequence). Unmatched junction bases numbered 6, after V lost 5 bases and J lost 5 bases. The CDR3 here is CASSELAGVGDTQYF. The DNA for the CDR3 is TGTGCCAGCAGCGAACTAGCGGGAGTGGGAGATACGCAGTATTTT.

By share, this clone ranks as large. The CDR3 sequence: CATSVLGGYEQYF. The CDR3, as DNA: TGTGCCACCAGCGTTCTCGGGGGCTACGAGCAGTACTTC. V and J are TRBV15 and TRBJ2-7; possibly TRBD2 for D (6 bases). The germline V gene has CDR1 LNHNV and CDR2 YYDKDF (reference sequence). V gave up 5 bases and J gave up 3 bases, with 11 bases separating them. The CDR3 loop spans 13 amino acids.